Below, 25 T cell receptor beta chains from the same sample are listed, as sequenced in a study of shared clonotypes between healthy human individuals. Clones were sequenced by immunoSEQ multiplex PCR, and TCRdb holds only the in-frame ones, with some missing. This sample has millions of clones, with 85% to 95% found just once. Material: naive CD4+ T cells sorted from blood. The subset here: CD45RA+ positively selected. The receptors come from a man aged 18 to 30 in good health.

This rearrangement joins TRBV4-1 to TRBJ1-5; D gene ambiguous. Germline CDR1 reads MGHRA; CDR2 reads YSYEKL. V was shortened by 0 bases and J by 4 bases, with 13 bases between the two germline ends. The CDR3 extends over 16 amino acids. CDR3 in DNA: TGCGCCAGCAGCCAAGAAGCAGGAAGTTGGAATCAGCCCCAGCATTTT. Protein product: CASSQEAGSWNQPQHF.

As for this clone: One base away lies a much larger clone, so this may be a sequencing read error. The CDR3 does not end in the conserved phenylalanine or tryptophan, so this is likely a read error. This chain links TRBV7-9 with TRBJ2-7; D call uncertain. The CDR3 extends over 14 amino acids. Germline values: CDR1 SEHNR, CDR2 FQNEAQ (reference sequence). Between the trimmed V and J ends, which lost 4 bases and 2 bases, there was a span of 12 bases. This chain's CDR3 is CASSSPVGPYEQYL. The CDR3 DNA is TGTGCCAGCAGCTCACCCGTAGGGCCCTACGAGCAGTACCTC.

The chain links TRBV7-6 to TRBJ2-2; TRBD2 matches 9 bases. Germline CDR1 and CDR2: SGHVS and FNYEAQ. J was trimmed by 0 bases and V by 5 bases; bases with no gene match: 7. The CDR3 length is 17 residues. The CDR3 coding sequence is TGTGCCAGCAGCACCCCGGGACTAGCAACGAACACCGGGGAGCTGTTTTTT. It encodes CASSTPGLATNTGELFF.

The genes are TRBV11-3 and TRBJ2-5; 12 nucleotides match TRBD2. Germline V gene data show CDR1 as SGHNT and CDR2 as YENEEA. Trimming took 1 base from V and 4 from J; bases not matched to a gene: 7. The CDR3 is 17 residues long. CDR3 in amino acids: CASSLGETSGGGETQYF. As DNA, the CDR3 is TGTGCCAGCAGCTTAGGGGAGACTAGCGGGGGAGGAGAGACCCAGTACTTC.

The chain combines TRBV23-1 with TRBJ2-1; D remains unclear. TRBV23-1 is an open reading frame, and its role is uncertain. CDR3 length: 15 amino acids. The V and J ends lost 3 bases and 0 bases respectively, with 9 bases between them. The CDR3 loop is CASSQTASSYNEQFF. The CDR3 nucleotides are TGCGCCAGCAGTCAGACCGCTAGCTCCTACAATGAGCAGTTCTTC.

The chain carries TRBV11-2 and TRBJ2-5; possible D gene TRBD2, 6 bases. V lost 4 bases and J lost 1, with 13 bases in between. Germline CDR1 and CDR2: SGHAT and FQNNGV. The CDR3 has 15 residues. The CDR3 bases are TGTGCCAGCAGCTCCGGGACCGGGAGCCAAGAGACCCAGTACTTC. Its protein product is CASSSGTGSQETQYF.

With respect to this clone: The sample holds other DNA sequences that translate to the same CDR3. J is TRBJ1-4 and V is TRBV6-1; possible D gene TRBD1, 6 bases. The CDR3 is 14 residues long. V was trimmed by 2 bases and J by 8 bases, leaving 12 bases between them. Germline assignment: CDR1 MNHNS and CDR2 SASEGT. The CDR3 DNA follows: TGTGCCAGCAGTGAACGGGGAAGGGGGGAAAAACTGTTTTTT. Translating it yields CASSERGRGEKLFF.

Only one count was recorded for this clone. This rearrangement joins TRBV20-1 to TRBJ1-1; no reliable D call. This CDR3 has 10 amino acids. Germline lookup yields CDR1 DFQATT and CDR2 SNEGSKA (reference sequence). V lost 8 bases and J lost 6, with 10 bases in between. The CDR3 DNA follows: TGCAGTCCTCGAGGCGCTGAAGCTTTCTTT. This sequence encodes CSPRGAEAFF.

With regard to this clone: Within the sample, other DNA sequences also encode this same CDR3. The V gene is TRBV18, the J gene TRBJ2-5; 8 bases agree with TRBD1. V was clipped by 0 bases and J by 5 bases; unmatched bases: 2. The CDR3 length is 14 residues. Germline CDR1 is KGHSH and CDR2 is LQKENI. CDR3 residues: CASSPPAGGETQYF. The CDR3 nucleotides are TGTGCCAGCTCACCACCTGCAGGGGGCGAGACCCAGTACTTC.

The chain joins TRBV2 to TRBJ2-1, with D perhaps TRBD1 (7 bases). Per germline, CDR1 SNHLY and CDR2 FYNNEI. V gave up 7 bases and J gave up 9 bases, with 25 bases separating them. The CDR3 length is 16 residues. CDR3 protein: CASTGQEYSRGLEQFF. CDR3 bases: TGTGCCAGCACCGGACAGGAATACTCGAGGGGACTTGAGCAGTTCTTC.

This clone appeared once. This chain links TRBV6-6 with TRBJ1-6, with 7 bases matching TRBD1. V lost 6 bases to trimming and J lost 7 bases; unmatched junction nucleotides: 6. Per germline, CDR1 MNHNY and CDR2 SVGAGI (reference sequence). This CDR3 comprises 14 residues. This chain's CDR3 is CASRTDRDNSPLHF. Written as DNA, the CDR3 is TGTGCCAGCAGAACCGACAGGGACAATTCACCCCTCCACTTT.

This clone appeared a single time. The V and J genes are TRBV5-1 and TRBJ2-5; 7 positions agree with TRBD1. The CDR3 contains 13 residues. V lost 5 bases, J lost 4 bases, and 5 bases stayed unmatched. Looked up from germline, CDR1 is SGHRS and CDR2 is YFSETQ. CDR3 loop: CASRQGSLETQYF. Here the CDR3 DNA reads TGCGCCAGCAGACAGGGGTCCCTAGAGACCCAGTACTTC.

The chain links TRBV6-5 to TRBJ1-6; D is ambiguous. V was pared by 4 bases and J by 1 base, with 11 bases between. CDR1 and CDR2 from the germline V gene are MNHEY and SVGAGI. The CDR3 totals 16 residues. CDR3 loop: CASSLKGKSYNSPLHF. In nucleotides, the CDR3 is TGTGCCAGCAGTTTAAAGGGAAAATCCTATAATTCACCCCTCCACTTT.

V usage is TRBV6-1 and J usage is TRBJ1-1; 9 bases line up with TRBD1. V was pared by 5 bases and J by 0 bases, with 4 bases of the junction left unmatched. This CDR3 region has 15 residues. Germline assignment: CDR1 MNHNS and CDR2 SASEGT. The CDR3, as DNA: TGTGCCAGCAGTTTACAGGGGGCAATGAACACTGAAGCTTTCTTT. It specifies CASSLQGAMNTEAFF.

A word on this clone: The same CDR3 arises from other DNA sequences in this sample as well. The chain uses TRBV7-9 and TRBJ1-6; D might be TRBD1 (5 bases). The V and J ends lost 5 bases and 5 bases respectively, with 16 bases between them. The CDR3 sequence is 16 residues long. CDR1 SEHNR and CDR2 FQNEAQ come from the germline V gene (reference sequence). The CDR3 reads CASSRVPGQNNSPLHF. The CDR3 bases are TGTGCCAGCAGCCGAGTCCCCGGACAAAATAATTCACCCCTCCACTTT.

This rearrangement joins TRBV12-5 to TRBJ2-2, with TRBD2 matching 9 bases. V shed 5 bases and J 3 bases; nucleotides not matched to a gene: 10. The CDR3 is 17 amino acids. Germline lookup yields CDR1 LGHNT and CDR2 FRNRAP. The CDR3: CASGGGALAGYTGELFF. CDR3 coding DNA: TGTGCTAGTGGTGGAGGGGCTCTAGCGGGATACACCGGGGAGCTGTTTTTT.

This chain connects TRBV10-3 to TRBJ2-1; 9 bases agree with TRBD2. After removal of 5 bases from V and 0 bases from J, the junction contained 2 bases not matched to a gene. Germline V lookup: CDR1 ENHRY, CDR2 SYGVKD. The CDR3 is made up of 15 amino acids. In DNA, the CDR3 is TGTGCCATCAGTTTAGCGGGAGACTCCTACAATGAGCAGTTCTTC. Protein: CAISLAGDSYNEQFF.

This clone turned up a few times. The sample holds other DNA sequences that translate to the same CDR3. This chain uses TRBV19 with TRBJ1-6; D is perhaps TRBD1 (6 bases). In germline, CDR1 is LNHDA, CDR2 SQIVND (reference sequence). CDR3 size: 14 residues. Trimming shortened V by 3 bases and J by 7 bases, and 10 bases separated the two germline ends. CDR3 sequence reads: CASSMGQRNSPLHF. The CDR3 DNA follows: TGTGCCAGTAGTATGGGACAACGAAATTCACCCCTCCACTTT.

CDR3 bases: TGCAGCGTTCAAGGACTTGGTTCTGGCGGCATTCAGTACTTC. Residues: CSVQGLGSGGIQYF. The chain recombines TRBV29-1 with TRBJ2-4, with D perhaps TRBD2 (5 bases). Looked up from germline, CDR1 is SQVTM and CDR2 is ANQGSEA. CDR3 length: 14 residues. The V end lost 5 bases, the J end lost 9 bases, and 20 bases lay between the germline ends.

This rearrangement joins TRBV10-3 to TRBJ2-1; D remains unclear. V lost 0 bases, J lost 7 bases, and 13 bases lay in between. CDR3 length: 15 amino acids. CDR1 is ENHRY, CDR2 SYGVKD, per germline. The CDR3, as DNA: TGTGCCATCAGTGAGTCGGGCAGTTTGGGAAATGAGCAGTTCTTC. As protein: CAISESGSLGNEQFF.

The rearrangement uses TRBV29-1 and TRBJ1-3, with D possibly TRBD1 on 6 matching bases. The CDR3 has 13 residues. Trimming took 6 bases from V and 4 from J, leaving 13 bases between them. The germline gives CDR1 SQVTM, CDR2 ANQGSEA. The CDR3 region has the DNA TGCAGCGTCCCACAGGGAACAGGAAACACCATATATTTT. It codes for CSVPQGTGNTIYF. Full variable domain (rest looked up from reference TRBV29-1 and TRBJ1-3): SAVISQKPSRDICQRGTSLTIQCQVDSQVTMMFWYRQQPGQSLTLIATANQGSEATYESGFVIDKFPISRPNLTFSTLTVSNMSPEDSSIYLCSVPQGTGNTIYFGEGSWLTVV.

V gene TRBV7-6 combines with J gene TRBJ2-7; TRBD2 matches at 8 bases. Germline lookup yields CDR1 SGHVS and CDR2 FNYEAQ. The J segment lost 5 bases and the V segment lost 6 bases, leaving 12 bases of the junction unmatched. The CDR3 is 15 amino acids. The CDR3 loop is CASRSGGTTRNEQYF. The CDR3 DNA is TGTGCCAGCAGAAGCGGGGGTACTACTAGGAACGAGCAGTACTTC.

This rearrangement joins TRBV7-9 to TRBJ2-6; D is unresolved. The CDR3 extends over 17 amino acids. The germline CDR1 and CDR2 sequences are SEHNR and FQNEAQ (reference sequence). V was cut by 5 bases and J by 0 bases, with 14 bases left in between. In DNA form, the CDR3 reads TGTGCCAGCAGCCGATCCCCGACAAACTCTGGGGCCAACGTCCTGACTTTC. As protein: CASSRSPTNSGANVLTF. The full variable domain, its missing parts supplied by reference TRBV7-9 and TRBJ2-6, is DTGVSQNPRHKITKRGQNVTFRCDPISEHNRLYWYRQTLGQGPEFLTYFQNEAQLEKSRLLSDRFSAERPKGSFSTLEIQRTEQGDSAMYLCASSRSPTNSGANVLTFGAGSRLTVL.

Only one count was recorded for this clone. J is TRBJ2-3 and V is TRBV5-4, with D maybe TRBD1 (6 bases). This CDR3 spans 15 amino acids. The germline V and J ends were trimmed by 9 bases and 1 base, with 18 bases remaining between them. CDR1 SGHNT and CDR2 YYREEE come from the germline V gene (reference sequence). CDR3 coding DNA: TGTGCCACCATGAAACAGGGCTCGGGCACAGATACGCAGTATTTT. Protein sequence: CATMKQGSGTDTQYF.

The CDR3 nucleotides are TGTGCCAGCACTCCCCGGGGAGGGCTTACCGGGGAGCTGTTTTTT. Protein product: CASTPRGGLTGELFF. The chain is built from TRBV6-5 and TRBJ2-2, with 7 nucleotides matching TRBD2. CDR3 length: 15 residues. V shed 7 bases and J 5 bases; nucleotides not matched to a gene: 10. Looked up from germline, CDR1 is MNHEY and CDR2 is SVGAGI.